This paragraph reports one T cell receptor (beta chain). Its antigen is not known. The source of the sample is a study of shared clonotypes between healthy human individuals. Profiled with immunoSEQ multiplex PCR; TCRdb holds only in-frame clones, not every one. The data contain under 1 million clones, 92% of them singletons. Study-wide points: Compared with memory subsets, naive subsets generally had larger estimated richness.

It was CD45RO-negative cells, positively selected for CCR7, that made up naive CD8 cells, with terminally differentiated effector memory CD45RA+ cells excluded. There were only Caucasian adults among the donors, and all lived in Nashville, Tennessee. CDR1 is GTSNPN and CDR2 is SVGIG in the germline V gene (reference sequence). This CDR3 has 12 residues. V shed 3 bases and J shed 10 bases, with 13 bases lying between them. The specimen was naive CD8+ T cells sorted from blood. This chain uses TRBV30 with TRBJ2-1, with unresolved D. The sequence came from a young man in good health. CDR3 nucleotides: TGTGCCTGGAGCCACATATACCCCGAGCAGTTCTTC. Its translation is CAWSHIYPEQFF.